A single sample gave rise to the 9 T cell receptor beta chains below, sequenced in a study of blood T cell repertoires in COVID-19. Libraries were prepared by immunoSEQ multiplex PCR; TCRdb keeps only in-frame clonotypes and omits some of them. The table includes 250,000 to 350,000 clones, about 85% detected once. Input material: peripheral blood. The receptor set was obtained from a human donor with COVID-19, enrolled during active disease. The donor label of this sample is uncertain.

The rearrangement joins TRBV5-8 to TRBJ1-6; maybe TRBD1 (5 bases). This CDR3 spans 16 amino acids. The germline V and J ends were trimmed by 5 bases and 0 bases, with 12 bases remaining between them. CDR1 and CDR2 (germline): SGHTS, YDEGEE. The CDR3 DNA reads TGTGCCAGCAGTCGGCAGGGTAGCTCCTATAATTCACCCCTCCACTTT. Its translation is CASSRQGSSYNSPLHF.

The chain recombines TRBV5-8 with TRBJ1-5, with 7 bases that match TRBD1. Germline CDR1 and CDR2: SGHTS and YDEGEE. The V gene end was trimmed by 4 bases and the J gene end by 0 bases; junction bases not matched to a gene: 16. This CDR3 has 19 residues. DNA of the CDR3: TGTGCCAGCAGCACCTCGGGACAGATGGGTCCTTATAGCAATCAGCCCCAGCATTTT. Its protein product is CASSTSGQMGPYSNQPQHF.

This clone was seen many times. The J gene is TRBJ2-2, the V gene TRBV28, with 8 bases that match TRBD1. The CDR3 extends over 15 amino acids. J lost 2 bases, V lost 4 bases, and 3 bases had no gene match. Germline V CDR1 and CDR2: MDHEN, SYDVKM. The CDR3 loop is CASSSTGDNTGELFF. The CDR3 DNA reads TGTGCCAGCAGTTCGACAGGGGATAACACCGGGGAGCTGTTTTTT. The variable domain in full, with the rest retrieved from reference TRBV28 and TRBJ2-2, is DVKVTQSSRYLVKRTGEKVFLECVQDMDHENMFWYRQDPGLGLRLIYFSYDVKMKEKGDIPEGYSVSREKKERFSLILESASTNQTSMYLCASSSTGDNTGELFFGEGSRLTVL.

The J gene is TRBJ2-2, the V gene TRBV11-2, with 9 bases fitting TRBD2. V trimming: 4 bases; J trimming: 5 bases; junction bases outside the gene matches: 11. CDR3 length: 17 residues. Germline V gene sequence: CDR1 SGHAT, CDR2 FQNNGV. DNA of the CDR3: TGTGCCAGCAGCTCCCGAGTAGCGGGGGAAGGAACCGGGGAGCTGTTTTTT. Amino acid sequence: CASSSRVAGEGTGELFF.

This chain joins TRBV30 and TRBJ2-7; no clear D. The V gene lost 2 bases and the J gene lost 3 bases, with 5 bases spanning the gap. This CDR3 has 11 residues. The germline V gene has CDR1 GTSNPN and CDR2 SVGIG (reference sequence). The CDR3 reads CAWSPIYEQYF. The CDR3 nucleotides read TGTGCCTGGAGTCCAATCTACGAGCAGTACTTC.

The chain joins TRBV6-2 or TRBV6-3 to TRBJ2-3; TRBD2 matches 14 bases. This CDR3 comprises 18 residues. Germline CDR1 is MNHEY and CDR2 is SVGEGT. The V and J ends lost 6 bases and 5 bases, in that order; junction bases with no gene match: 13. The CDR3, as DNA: TGTGCCAGCAGCCGCGGGACTAGCGGGAGTGTGGGTGTAGATACGCAGTATTTT. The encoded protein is CASSRGTSGSVGVDTQYF.

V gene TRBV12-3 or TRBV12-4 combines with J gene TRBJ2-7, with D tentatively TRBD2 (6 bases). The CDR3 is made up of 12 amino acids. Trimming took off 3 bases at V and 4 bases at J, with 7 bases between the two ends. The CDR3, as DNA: TGTGCCAGCAGTTTCGGGACTTACGAGCAGTACTTC. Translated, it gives CASSFGTYEQYF.

In nucleotides, the CDR3 is TGCGCCAGCAGCTTAGACAGTGGAAACACCATATATTTT. Amino acid sequence: CASSLDSGNTIYF. This sequence joins TRBV5-1 and TRBJ1-3, with D possibly TRBD1 on 5 matching bases. The V and J ends lost 2 bases and 3 bases respectively, with 6 bases between them. The CDR3 is made up of 13 amino acids. The germline gives CDR1 SGHRS, CDR2 YFSETQ. Filled out from reference TRBV5-1 and TRBJ1-3, the complete variable domain reads KAGVTQTPRYLIKTRGQQVTLSCSPISGHRSVSWYQQTPGQGLQFLFEYFSETQRNKGNFPGRFSGRQFSNSRSEMNVSTLELGDSALYLCASSLDSGNTIYFGEGSWLTVV.

CDR3 sequence (DNA): TGTGCCAGCAGCTTACTCCCAGGGGGGGGCTACACCTTC. Its translation is CASSLLPGGGYTF. The chain employs TRBV7-2 and TRBJ1-2, with 7 bases that match TRBD1. The CDR3 runs to 13 residues. Per germline, CDR1 SGHTA and CDR2 FQGNSA. The V gene end was trimmed by 2 bases and the J gene end by 8 bases; junction bases not matched to a gene: 5.